What follows are 28 T cell receptor beta chains derived from one specimen sequenced in a study of identical twins. MiXCR, applied by TCRdb to the 5' RACE reads, yields one record per CDR3 protein. The sample holds 600,000 to 850,000 distinct CDR3 sequences, roughly 20% seen once. These data also formed part of another study, on T cells expressing NK-cell markers.

The specimen sequenced was PBMCs. The origin of the receptors is a young woman in good health.

V usage is TRBV6-1 and J usage is TRBJ2-4; 7 bases are shared with TRBD1. Germline V gene sequence: CDR1 MNHNS, CDR2 SASEGT. This CDR3 spans 14 amino acids. Trimming cost V 4 bases and J 8 bases; bases outside gene matches: 8. The CDR3 reads CASSAYLQGYIQYF. CDR3 in DNA: TGTGCCAGCAGTGCCTATTTACAGGGGTACATTCAGTACTTC.

This clonotype was seen more than once but under ten times. This rearrangement joins TRBV10-3 to TRBJ2-7, with TRBD2 as a possible D gene (6 bases). V was shortened by 7 bases and J by 2 bases, with 18 bases between the two germline ends. Per the germline V gene, CDR1 is ENHRY and CDR2 is SYGVKD. The CDR3 length is 15 residues. The CDR3 DNA reads TGTGCCATCAAGTCCTTCGGCGGGAAAGCCTACGAGCAGTACTTC. This gives the protein CAIKSFGGKAYEQYF.

The chain carries TRBV20-1 and TRBJ1-1, with D uncertain. The CDR3 runs to 12 residues. From germline, CDR1 is DFQATT and CDR2 SNEGSKA (reference sequence). Trimming cost V 5 bases and J 2 bases, with 9 bases left between them. CDR3 sequence: CSARNPNTEAFF. The CDR3 DNA reads TGCAGTGCTCGGAACCCAAACACTGAAGCTTTCTTT.

V is TRBV7-9 and J is TRBJ2-7, with a tentative D call TRBD1 (6 bases). Trimming left V 10 bases short and J 5 bases short, with 12 bases between. The germline gives CDR1 SEHNR, CDR2 FQNEAQ (reference sequence). CDR3 size: 11 residues. The CDR3 is CATQGFDEQYF. Here the CDR3 DNA reads TGTGCCACCCAGGGGTTCGACGAGCAGTACTTC.

V and J are TRBV12-3 or TRBV12-4 and TRBJ1-1; 11 nucleotides agree with TRBD1. Trimming cost V 7 bases and J 7 bases; bases outside gene matches: 8. The CDR3 is 14 amino acids. CDR3 sequence (DNA): TGTGCCAGCACTCCGGGACAGGGGGTCGGTGAAGCTTTCTTT. Its protein is CASTPGQGVGEAFF.

The sample holds a few counts of this clonotype. The chain is built from TRBV7-9 and TRBJ2-7, with a possible D match to TRBD2 (5 bases). Deletions cut 1 base from V and 6 bases from J, with 16 bases between. The CDR3 runs to 15 residues. Per the germline V gene, CDR1 is SEHNR and CDR2 is FQNEAQ (reference sequence). CDR3 sequence (DNA): TGTGCCAGCAGCTTAGAGACCCGCGGGTCGGGCGAGCAGTACTTC. Residues: CASSLETRGSGEQYF.

This clonotype occurred many times. The J gene is TRBJ1-1, the V gene TRBV7-9; D perhaps matches TRBD1 (5 bases). The CDR3 extends over 14 amino acids. Germline V gene sequence: CDR1 SEHNR, CDR2 FQNEAQ (reference sequence). The V and J ends lost 2 bases and 3 bases respectively, with 10 bases between them. The CDR3 DNA reads TGTGCCAGCAGCTTACGAGGAGGGGACACTGAAGCTTTCTTT. This translates into CASSLRGGDTEAFF.

The chain has TRBV2 and TRBJ2-7; a possible D gene is TRBD2 (6 bases). The V and J ends lost 7 bases and 3 bases respectively, with 13 bases between them. Germline-derived CDR1 and CDR2 are SNHLY and FYNNEI. The CDR3 extends over 13 amino acids. CDR3 loop: CASTGRNIYEQYF. CDR3 nucleotides: TGTGCCAGCACAGGGAGGAACATCTACGAGCAGTACTTC.

This clonotype was observed once. The J gene is TRBJ2-1, the V gene TRBV27; 7 nucleotides agree with TRBD1. The germline gives CDR1 MNHEY, CDR2 SMNVEV (reference sequence). V gave up 7 bases and J gave up 5 bases; unmatched junction bases: 17. CDR3 length: 17 amino acids. Here the CDR3 DNA reads TGTGCCAGCACCACCCACGAAGGGGGCGTCATGGACAATGAGCAGTTCTTC. Residues: CASTTHEGGVMDNEQFF.

Regarding this clonotype: The junction departs from the called germline gene at one end, perhaps through a read error. V gene TRBV5-1 combines with J gene TRBJ1-2, with no clear D. The germline CDR1 and CDR2 sequences are SGHRS and YFSETQ. The CDR3 runs 12 residues. The CDR3 coding sequence is TGCGCCGGCAGTTCGCAGGCGGATGGCTACACCTTC. Its protein product is CAGSSQADGYTF.

The chain couples TRBV6-1 to TRBJ2-3; a weak D match, TRBD1 (5 bases). The CDR3 length is 14 residues. V shed 5 bases and J shed 2 bases, with 11 bases lying between them. In germline, CDR1 is MNHNS, CDR2 SASEGT. CDR3 nucleotide sequence: TGTGCCAGCAGTCAGACAGCAACCACAGATACGCAGTATTTT. Residues: CASSQTATTDTQYF.

The genes are TRBV20-1 and TRBJ1-2; D gene unclear. The CDR3 totals 12 residues. From germline, CDR1 is DFQATT and CDR2 SNEGSKA (reference sequence). V lost 3 bases and J 8 bases, leaving 13 bases between the germline ends. CDR3 loop: CSASTQVKGYTF. DNA of the CDR3: TGCAGTGCTAGTACGCAGGTTAAAGGCTACACCTTC.

This chain links TRBV9 with TRBJ1-1, with a weak D call TRBD1 (5 bases). This CDR3 region has 17 residues. V was cut by 4 bases and J by 5 bases, with 24 bases left in between. Germline loops: CDR1 SGDLS, CDR2 YYNGEE. The CDR3 nucleotides read TGTGCCAGCAGCCAAAAAGGGGCAACGGTATTAGGGACTGAAGCTTTCTTT. Translation: CASSQKGATVLGTEAFF. Based on the CDR3 plus reference TRBV9 and TRBJ1-1, the full variable domain is DSGVTQTPKHLITATGQRVTLRCSPRSGDLSVYWYQQSLDQGLQFLIQYYNGEERAKGNILERFSAQQFPDLHSELNLSSLELGDSALYFCASSQKGATVLGTEAFFGQGTRLTVV.

This clonotype occurred a few times. The CDR3 region is CASSQTGTFMNTEAFF. As DNA, the CDR3 is TGTGCCAGCAGCCAAACCGGGACCTTCATGAACACTGAAGCTTTCTTT. The chain couples TRBV7-2 to TRBJ1-1; D perhaps matches TRBD1 (5 bases). Germline assignment: CDR1 SGHTA and CDR2 FQGNSA. The CDR3 runs to 16 residues. Trimming took 5 bases from V and 0 from J, leaving 16 bases between them. The entire variable domain, with the rest obtained from reference TRBV7-2 and TRBJ1-1, is as follows: GAGVSQSPSNKVTEKGKDVELRCDPISGHTALYWYRQSLGQGLEFLIYFQGNSAPDKSGLPSDRFSAERTGGSVSTLTIQRTQQEDSAVYLCASSQTGTFMNTEAFFGQGTRLTVV.

The chain employs TRBV5-6 and TRBJ2-1, with TRBD1 matching 7 bases. The CDR3 runs to 15 residues. Germline values: CDR1 SGHDT, CDR2 YYEEEE. J gave up 1 base and V 4 bases, and 5 bases lay outside the gene matches. CDR3 region: CASSRPGQSYNEQFF. DNA of the CDR3: TGTGCCAGCAGCCGACCGGGACAGTCCTACAATGAGCAGTTCTTC.

The chain has TRBV5-1 and TRBJ1-2; possible D gene TRBD1, 6 bases. Germline lookup yields CDR1 SGHRS and CDR2 YFSETQ. CDR3 length: 15 residues. Trimming took 0 bases from V and 3 from J, leaving 12 bases between them. This CDR3 is CASSLGGAGDYGYTF. CDR3 nucleotides: TGCGCCAGCAGCTTGGGGGGGGCTGGTGACTATGGCTACACCTTC.

This clonotype was picked up a small number of times. The CDR3 spells CASHRGQNSPLHF. DNA of the CDR3: TGTGCCAGCCACCGGGGCCAGAATTCACCCCTCCACTTT. V is TRBV3-1 and J is TRBJ1-6; D is possibly TRBD1 (5 bases). This CDR3 region has 13 residues. Germline V gene sequence: CDR1 LGHDT, CDR2 YNNKEL (reference sequence). Trimming pared 8 bases from V and 7 bases from J, leaving 12 bases between.

The rearrangement links TRBV7-9 to TRBJ2-1, with unresolved D. Between the trimmed V and J ends, which lost 0 bases and 7 bases, there was a span of 7 bases. This CDR3 contains 13 residues. Germline V gene lookup returns CDR1 SEHNR and CDR2 FQNEAQ (reference sequence). The CDR3 loop is CASSLALKNEQFF. CDR3 sequence (DNA): TGTGCCAGCAGCTTAGCGCTTAAAAATGAGCAGTTCTTC.

In regard to this clonotype: At one end, the junction sequence differs from germline, possibly due to a read error. This sequence joins TRBV7-9 and TRBJ1-1, with 9 bases aligning to TRBD1. CDR3 length: 13 residues. Germline V gene sequence: CDR1 SEHNR, CDR2 FQNEAQ (reference sequence). This CDR3 reads CASSPPRDREVHF. CDR3 nucleotides: TGTGCCAGCAGCCCTCCCCGGGACAGGGAAGTGCACTTT.

This clonotype was counted only a few times. The CDR3 region is CSATDPRGANTEAFF. As DNA, the CDR3 is TGCAGTGCTACCGACCCACGGGGTGCGAACACTGAAGCTTTCTTT. This chain links TRBV20-1 with TRBJ1-1, with unresolved D. The germline gives CDR1 DFQATT, CDR2 SNEGSKA (reference sequence). This CDR3 comprises 15 residues. Between the trimmed V and J ends, which lost 4 bases and 1 base, there was a span of 16 bases.

This clonotype was counted between two and nine times. The V and J genes are TRBV6-6 and TRBJ1-2, with D maybe TRBD1 (5 bases). This CDR3 comprises 13 residues. Looked up from germline, CDR1 is MNHNY and CDR2 is SVGAGI (reference sequence). The V end lost 8 bases, the J end lost 5 bases, and 15 bases lay between the germline ends. CDR3 in DNA: TGTGCCAGCGCCCCGGAGACAGAATATGGCTACACCTTC. It is translated as CASAPETEYGYTF.

The table lists this clonotype with a few counts. The gene calls are TRBV12-3 or TRBV12-4 and TRBJ2-1; D is uncertain. The CDR3 loop spans 12 amino acids. V lost 6 bases and J 13 bases, leaving 16 bases between the germline ends. The DNA of the CDR3 is TGTGCCAGCAGGCCCCCATTGTCCCCCCAGTTCTTC. The encoded protein is CASRPPLSPQFF.

This clonotype has just a few counts. This sequence joins TRBV7-2 and TRBJ2-5; no reliable D call. The CDR3 has 13 amino acids. Trimming cost V 2 bases and J 3 bases, with 7 bases left between them. Germline V gene sequence: CDR1 SGHTA, CDR2 FQGNSA. CDR3 coding DNA: TGTGCCAGCAGCTTATCGGTCGAAGAGACCCAGTACTTC. Its translation is CASSLSVEETQYF.

This chain links TRBV27 with TRBJ2-7, with D possibly TRBD1 on 5 matching bases. Germline V lookup: CDR1 MNHEY, CDR2 SMNVEV (reference sequence). The CDR3 runs 15 residues. The V and J ends lost 5 bases and 0 bases respectively, with 14 bases between them. CDR3 in DNA: TGTGCCAGCAGTCGTCGACAGTTTTTCTCCTACGAGCAGTACTTC. As protein: CASSRRQFFSYEQYF.

This chain joins TRBV7-9 and TRBJ1-2; possibly TRBD1 for D (6 bases). The V and J ends lost 1 base and 6 bases respectively, with 15 bases between them. In germline, CDR1 is SEHNR, CDR2 FQNEAQ (reference sequence). The CDR3 consists of 15 residues. The CDR3 sequence is CASSLVAAGDDGYTF. Written as DNA, the CDR3 is TGTGCCAGCAGCTTAGTCGCGGCAGGGGACGATGGCTACACCTTC.

V is TRBV18 and J is TRBJ2-2, with 7 bases that match TRBD2. Per germline, CDR1 KGHSH and CDR2 LQKENI. The CDR3 contains 16 residues. With 3 bases clipped from V and 4 bases from J, the junction kept 8 bases outside the gene matches. CDR3 region: CASSPAAGVATGELFF. CDR3 bases: TGTGCCAGCTCACCCGCCGCGGGAGTAGCCACCGGGGAGCTGTTTTTT.

The gene calls are TRBV20-1 and TRBJ1-4; possible D gene TRBD1, 6 bases. Per germline, CDR1 DFQATT and CDR2 SNEGSKA (reference sequence). The CDR3 loop spans 15 amino acids. Trimming cost V 5 bases and J 8 bases, with 21 bases left between them. CDR3 nucleotides: TGCAGTGCTCTCAATTGGCAGGGGAGAGTAGAAAAACTGTTTTTT. Its protein product is CSALNWQGRVEKLFF.

CDR3 nucleotide sequence: TGTGCCATCAGGGAGATGGGGGGCAAGGGAAGAACAGATACGCAGTATTTT. The encoded protein is CAIREMGGKGRTDTQYF. V and J are TRBV10-3 and TRBJ2-3; D assignment may be TRBD1 or TRBD2 (6 bases each). The germline CDR1 and CDR2 sequences are ENHRY and SYGVKD. The CDR3 is 17 amino acids. The V end lost 6 bases, the J end lost 3 bases, and 22 bases lay between the germline ends.